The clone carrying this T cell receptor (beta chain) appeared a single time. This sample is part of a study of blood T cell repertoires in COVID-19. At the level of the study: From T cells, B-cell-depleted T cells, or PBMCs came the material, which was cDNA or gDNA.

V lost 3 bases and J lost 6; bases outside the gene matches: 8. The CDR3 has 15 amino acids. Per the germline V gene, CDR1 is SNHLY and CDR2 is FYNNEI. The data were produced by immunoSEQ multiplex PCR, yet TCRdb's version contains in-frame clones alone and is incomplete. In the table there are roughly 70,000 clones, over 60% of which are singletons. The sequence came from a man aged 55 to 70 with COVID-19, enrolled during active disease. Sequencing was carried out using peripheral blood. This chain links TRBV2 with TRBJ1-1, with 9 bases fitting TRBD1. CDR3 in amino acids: CASSDRGTGFAEAFF. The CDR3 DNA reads TGTGCCAGCAGTGATCGCGGGACAGGGTTCGCTGAAGCTTTCTTT.